This TCR beta chain stems from a study of CD8+ T cells in alopecia areata. Turning to the study itself: Grafted skin came from C3H/HeJ donors with spontaneous alopecia (about 6-13 months old) and was placed on roughly 7-11-week-old female C3H/HeJ mice.

Notes on the study in general: Sequenced scalp T cells also include alphabeta T cells resident in normal skin.

A panel of CD4, CD8alpha, NKG2D, NKG2ACE and other markers served to sort pooled cutaneous lymph node cells. The CDR3 sequence is 14 residues long. Germline CDR1 and CDR2: NNHNN and SYGAGS (reference sequence). Reverse transcription of extracted RNA yielded cDNA, which provided the sequencing template. Sequenced by immunoSEQ multiplex PCR; TCRdb stores in-frame clones only, minus some. This sample has about 270,000 clones and no singletons, with roughly 1.2% in the ten largest. A few counts support this clone. No antigen is known for it. The gene names here belong to mouse. Read coverage stops 4 residues before the CDR3 terminus; the germline J gene supplies the remainder.

Sequencing input: CD4+ T cells sorted from a lymph node. The source of this sequence is a C3H/HeJ mouse with alopecia areata. This strain's MHC haplotype is H2-k. The chain recombines TRBV13-2 with TRBJ2-1, with 9 bases identical to TRBD2. The sequenced CDR3 bases are TGTGCCAGCGGCGTGGGGGGGCCGGGGGCT. As protein: CASGVGGPGA. The CDR3 reads in full as CASGVGGPGAEQFF.